This entry features one TCR beta chain sequence. The data were taken from a study of blood T cell repertoires in COVID-19. Study information: The United States, Italy and Spain provided the acute and convalescent COVID-19 samples. T cells, B-cell-depleted T cells, or PBMCs provided the cDNA or gDNA that served as material.

V was pared by 1 base and J by 6 bases, with 9 bases of the junction left unmatched. The CDR3 covers 18 residues. Germline V CDR1 and CDR2: SGHDN, FVKESK. Per the authors' pipeline: Reference gene primer amplification gave nucleated cell count estimates. Produced via immunoSEQ multiplex PCR; TCRdb's table is partial and in-frame only. From that table come the V and J calls and clone size; the DNA was used to work out D and trimming. Of a few hundred thousand clones in the sample, approximately 81% were seen once. J is TRBJ2-1 and V is TRBV14; 13 bases fit TRBD2. This receptor was obtained from a woman between 18 and 30 years old with acute or convalescent COVID-19. Sequencing was performed on peripheral blood. CDR3 coding DNA: TGTGCCAGCAGCCAAGTGGGACTAGCGGGACCCAATAGCAATGAGCAGTTCTTC. It translates to CASSQVGLAGPNSNEQFF.